This TCR beta chain originates from a study of T cells in Graves' hyperthyroidism and ophthalmopathy. The investigators amplified TCR beta CDR3 regions from RNA transcripts. First-round RT-PCR with HTBI primers amplified the TCR CDR3 region. TCRdb recomputed calls from the multiplex PCR reads with MiXCR, one row per CDR3 protein. Of over 400,000 distinct CDR3 sequences detected, roughly 14% appear once; the ten largest clones hold about 12%. This CDR3 region has 16 residues. The germline V gene encodes CDR1 MNHNS and CDR2 SASEGT. V was cut by 5 bases and J by 7 bases, with 24 bases left in between. Diagnosis relied on clinical symptoms, serum thyroxine and TRAb, thyroid ultrasound and orbital computed tomography.

The V and J genes are TRBV6-1 and TRBJ2-7; D call uncertain. The clonotype originates from a young man with Graves' ophthalmopathy. What was sequenced was blood. CDR3 bases: TGTGCCAGCAGTCGACCGTCTCTTGTAGGAAAGTATGAGCAGTACTTC. Protein: CASSRPSLVGKYEQYF.